The present T cell receptor beta chain was sequenced within a study of identical twins listed by TCRdb under 2016. Background on the whole study: To test whether fetal clonotypes persist, the study used deep sequencing on TCR alpha and beta repertoires from monozygotic twins, unrelated adults of various ages, and cord blood. To rule out contamination, the twin experiments were replicated at different times with different library preparation protocols. The paper as a whole reports these results and caveats: Compared with coincidental sharing between unrelated individuals, out-of-frame TCR alpha sequences shared between twins showed an excess of sequences with low generation probability. In monozygotic twins, out-of-frame TCR alpha sharing was systematically underestimated by recombination models, although the models agreed with sharing between unrelated individuals. Excess twin sharing in beta out-of-frame sequences was weaker because fewer shared sequences lowered the signal-to-noise ratio. Because the same donors could not be followed over many years, conclusions were based on cross-sectional statistical analysis. Zero-insertion analyses could be partly confounded by invariant T cells such as MAIT and iNKT, though diverse VJ usage argued against such confounding for most clonotypes. Fewer insertions were carried by abundant cord blood beta clonotypes; a weaker similar trend was observed in young adult naive repertoires, while no such trend was observed in memory repertoires.

Only healthy Caucasian donors were included. The twin cohort consisted of three pairs of female monozygotic twins, all aged about 18 to 29 years. RNA for TCR libraries was isolated from peripheral blood mononuclear cells. Based on the germline V gene (reference sequence), the CDR1 and CDR2 sequences are DFQATT and SNEGSKA. At the junction V is shortened by 5 bases and J by 4 bases; bases outside the gene matches: 0. Inclusive of the bounding cysteine and phenylalanine, the CDR3 is 14 residues long. The DNA shown is the 42-base CDR3, in frame from base 1. Library generation was performed with 5' RACE. TCRdb lists the instrument as Illumina HiSeq 2000. A universal primer binding site was introduced by template switching, and a unique molecular identifier was present in the final cDNA, enabling accurate counting of TCR cDNA molecules. Specific primers in the conserved constant-segment region were used to synthesize first-strand cDNA for the TCR alpha and beta chains. To control for contamination, each cDNA library was double barcoded with a SMART-Mk sample barcode plus Illumina barcodes. TruSeq adapter sequences along with Illumina sample barcodes were introduced in two successive PCR steps. The TCR alpha and beta cDNA libraries were sequenced on the Illumina HiSeq platform using custom primers. Per the original workflow: Unique molecular identifiers were extracted from raw reads with MiGEC, and CDR3 positions were determined with MiXCR. For each individual, recombination models were inferred using an EM algorithm with the repgenHMM and IGoR tools. Shared clonotype analysis was performed with the tcR package in R, normalizing sharing by the product of cloneset sizes. To study raw recombination free of thymic and clonal selection effects, out-of-frame nonproductive sequences were analyzed. Starting from the raw public reads, TCRdb applied fastp trimming at Q25, assembled clones with MiXCR and retained in-frame beta chains. Rows matching on CDR3 protein sequence are summarized as one entry with the most common DNA and genes. The V and J calls follow TCRdb's processing rather than the paper's. Within this sample are about 660,000 distinct CDR3 sequences, with less than 10% of them counted one time only. The ten most abundant clones make up 0.75% to 1% of the sample.

This clonotype occurred a few times. The antigen this receptor binds is unknown. No base quality information exists; no much larger clone differs at one position. This sample also appeared in a second study, on yellow fever vaccine responses in identical twins. From that second study: The T cell response to vaccination in identical twins was reported by the authors to appear partly convergent and partly personalized. The study precisely tracked vaccine-responding T cell clones in identical twins.

The chain is made from TRBV20-1 and TRBJ2-1, with 15 junctional bases fitting TRBD2. This TCR derives from a young woman in good health. The source material was PBMCs. CDR3 sequence: CSAGTSGRYNEQFF. The bases are TGCAGTGCTGGGACTAGCGGGAGGTACAATGAGCAGTTCTTC.